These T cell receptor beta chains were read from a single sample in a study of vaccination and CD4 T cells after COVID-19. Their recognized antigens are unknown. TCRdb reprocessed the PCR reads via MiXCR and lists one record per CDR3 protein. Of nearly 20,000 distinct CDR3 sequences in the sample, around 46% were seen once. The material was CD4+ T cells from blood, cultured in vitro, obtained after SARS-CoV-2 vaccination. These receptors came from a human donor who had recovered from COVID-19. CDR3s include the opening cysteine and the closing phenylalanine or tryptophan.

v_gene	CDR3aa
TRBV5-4	CASSVEQNTEAFF
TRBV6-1	CASSRTSYEQYF
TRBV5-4	CASSLINREAFF
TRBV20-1	CSARKSSDTDTQYF
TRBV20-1	CSASSVSGRQRQGSQRTQYF
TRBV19	CASSTGGVRVWAEAFF
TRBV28	CASSVGQGRGGYTF
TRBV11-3	CASSPSRWDRQSSYNGQFF
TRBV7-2	CASSLSTDLNTEAFF
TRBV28	CASKGPSSSPLHF
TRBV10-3	CAISEGTAPSYEQYF
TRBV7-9	CASSLGTSNTEAFF
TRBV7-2	CASSLVSRGEAFF
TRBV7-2	CASTRGNQETQYF
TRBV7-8	CASSRARDNAAFF
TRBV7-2	CASSRTGQPAYEQYF
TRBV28	CASSRPTSGTDTQYF
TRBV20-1	CSAGDRGRVQPQHF
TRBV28	CANRRDRGTDTQYF
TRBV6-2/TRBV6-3	CASSSDRGHADTQYF
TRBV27	CASSPLGGRTSNEQFF
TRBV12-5	CASGFDQPQHF
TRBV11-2	CASSPQRAGELFF
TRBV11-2	CASSPPTVDRQETQYF
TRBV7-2	CASSLVLLAGGLGETQYF
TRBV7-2	CASSLGAGNNGYTF
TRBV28	CASSFGGRGYEQYF
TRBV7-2	CASGQGTTYEQYF
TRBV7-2	CASSSQLGDEETQYF
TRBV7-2	CASSLDPGGTDTQYF
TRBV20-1	CSARELGQEENTEAFF
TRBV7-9	CASSLSGSGHSPLHF